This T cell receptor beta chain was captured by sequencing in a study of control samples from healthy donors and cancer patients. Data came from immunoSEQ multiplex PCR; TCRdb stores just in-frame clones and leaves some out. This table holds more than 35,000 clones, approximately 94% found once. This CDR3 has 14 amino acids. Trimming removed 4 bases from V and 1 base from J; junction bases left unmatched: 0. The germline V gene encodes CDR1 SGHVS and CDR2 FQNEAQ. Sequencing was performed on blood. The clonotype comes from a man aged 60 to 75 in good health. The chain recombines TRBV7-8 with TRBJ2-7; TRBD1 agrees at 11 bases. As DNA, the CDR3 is TGTGCCAGCAGCTGGGACAGGGGGTCCTACGAGCAGTACTTC. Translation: CASSWDRGSYEQYF. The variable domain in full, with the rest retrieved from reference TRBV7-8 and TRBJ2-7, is GAGVSQSPRYKVAKRGQDVALRCDPISGHVSLFWYQQALGQGPEFLTYFQNEAQLDKSGLPSDRFFAERPEGSVSTLKIQRTQQEDSAVYLCASSWDRGSYEQYFGPGTRLTVT.